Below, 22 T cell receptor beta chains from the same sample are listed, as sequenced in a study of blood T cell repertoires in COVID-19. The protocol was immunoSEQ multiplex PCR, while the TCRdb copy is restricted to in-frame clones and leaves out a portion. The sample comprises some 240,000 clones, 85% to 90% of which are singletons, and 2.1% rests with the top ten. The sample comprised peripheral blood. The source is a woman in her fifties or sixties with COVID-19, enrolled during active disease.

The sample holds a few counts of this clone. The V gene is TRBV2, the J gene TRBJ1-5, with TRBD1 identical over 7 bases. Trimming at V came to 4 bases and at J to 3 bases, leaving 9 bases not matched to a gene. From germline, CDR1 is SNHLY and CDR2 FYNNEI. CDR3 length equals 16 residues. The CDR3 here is CASSVIGTAANQPQHF. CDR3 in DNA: TGTGCCAGCAGTGTAATAGGGACAGCCGCCAATCAGCCCCAGCATTTT.

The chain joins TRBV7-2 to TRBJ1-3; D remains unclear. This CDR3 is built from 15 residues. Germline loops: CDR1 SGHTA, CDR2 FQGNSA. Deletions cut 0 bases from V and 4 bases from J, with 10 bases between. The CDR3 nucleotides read TGTGCCAGCAGCTTAGCCTTCGGGAGCGGAAACACCATATATTTT. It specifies CASSLAFGSGNTIYF.

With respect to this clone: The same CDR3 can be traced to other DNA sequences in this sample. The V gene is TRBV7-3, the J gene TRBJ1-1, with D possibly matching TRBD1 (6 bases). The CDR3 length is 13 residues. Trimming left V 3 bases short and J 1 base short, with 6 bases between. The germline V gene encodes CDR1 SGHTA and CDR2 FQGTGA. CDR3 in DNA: TGTGCCAGCAGCTTGGACAGGAACACTGAAGCTTTCTTT. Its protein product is CASSLDRNTEAFF.

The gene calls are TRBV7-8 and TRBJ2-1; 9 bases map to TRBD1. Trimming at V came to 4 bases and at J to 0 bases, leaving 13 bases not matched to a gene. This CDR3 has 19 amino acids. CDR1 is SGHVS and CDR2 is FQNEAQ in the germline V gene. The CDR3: CASSWTGTGTLSSYNEQFF. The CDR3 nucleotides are TGTGCCAGCAGCTGGACCGGGACAGGGACCTTGTCCTCCTACAATGAGCAGTTCTTC.

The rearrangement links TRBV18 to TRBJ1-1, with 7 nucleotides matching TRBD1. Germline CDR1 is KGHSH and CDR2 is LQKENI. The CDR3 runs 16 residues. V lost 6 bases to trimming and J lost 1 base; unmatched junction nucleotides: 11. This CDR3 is CASSPGTGAGNTEAFF. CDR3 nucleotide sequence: TGTGCCAGCTCCCCCGGTACAGGGGCCGGGAACACTGAAGCTTTCTTT.

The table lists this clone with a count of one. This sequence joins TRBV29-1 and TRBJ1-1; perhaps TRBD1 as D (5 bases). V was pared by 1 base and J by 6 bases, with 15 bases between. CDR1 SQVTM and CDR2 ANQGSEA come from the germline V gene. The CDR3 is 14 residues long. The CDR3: CSVEATRRAAEAFF. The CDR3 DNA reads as TGCAGCGTTGAAGCAACCCGCAGGGCAGCTGAAGCTTTCTTT.

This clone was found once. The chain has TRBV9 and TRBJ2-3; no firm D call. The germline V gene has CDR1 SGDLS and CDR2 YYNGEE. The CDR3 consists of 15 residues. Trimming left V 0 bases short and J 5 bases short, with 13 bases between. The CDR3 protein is CASSVAGPVRDTQYF. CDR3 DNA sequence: TGTGCCAGCAGCGTAGCGGGTCCTGTTAGAGATACGCAGTATTTT.

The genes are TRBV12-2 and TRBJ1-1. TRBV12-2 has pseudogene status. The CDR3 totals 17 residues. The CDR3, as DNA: TGTGCAAGTCGCTCCTATTGGACGGAGGAAGTGAACACTGAAGCTTTCTTT. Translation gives CASRSYWTEEVNTEAFF.

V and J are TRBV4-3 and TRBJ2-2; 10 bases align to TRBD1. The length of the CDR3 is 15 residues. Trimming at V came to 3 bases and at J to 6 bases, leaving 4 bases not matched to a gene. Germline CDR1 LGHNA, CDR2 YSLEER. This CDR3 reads CASSQGQGFAGELFF. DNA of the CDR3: TGCGCCAGCAGCCAGGGACAGGGGTTCGCCGGGGAGCTGTTTTTT.

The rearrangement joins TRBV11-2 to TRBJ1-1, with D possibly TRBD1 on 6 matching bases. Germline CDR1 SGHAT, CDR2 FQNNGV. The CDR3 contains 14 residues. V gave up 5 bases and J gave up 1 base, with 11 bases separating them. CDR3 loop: CASSRSRGNTEAFF. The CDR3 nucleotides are TGTGCCAGCAGCAGGTCCAGGGGGAACACTGAAGCTTTCTTT.

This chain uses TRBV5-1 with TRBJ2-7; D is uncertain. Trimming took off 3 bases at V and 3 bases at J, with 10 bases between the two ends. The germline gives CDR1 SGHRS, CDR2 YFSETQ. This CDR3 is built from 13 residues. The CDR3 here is CASSSHDIYEQYF. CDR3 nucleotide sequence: TGCGCCAGCAGCTCCCATGACATCTACGAGCAGTACTTC.

The CDR3 bases are TGTGCCAGCAATCCCGCGGGACAGGCCTTCTCTGGGGCCAACGTCCTGACTTTC. Its translation is CASNPAGQAFSGANVLTF. The rearrangement uses TRBV7-2 and TRBJ2-6; 8 bases agree with TRBD1. CDR1 SGHTA and CDR2 FQGNSA come from the germline V gene. This CDR3 has 18 amino acids. With 7 bases clipped from V and 0 bases from J, the junction kept 11 bases outside the gene matches.

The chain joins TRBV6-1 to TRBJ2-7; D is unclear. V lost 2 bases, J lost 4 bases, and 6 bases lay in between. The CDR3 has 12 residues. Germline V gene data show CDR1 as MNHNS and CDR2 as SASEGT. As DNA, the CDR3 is TGTGCCAGCAGTGAACGGTGGTACGAGCAGTACTTC. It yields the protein CASSERWYEQYF.

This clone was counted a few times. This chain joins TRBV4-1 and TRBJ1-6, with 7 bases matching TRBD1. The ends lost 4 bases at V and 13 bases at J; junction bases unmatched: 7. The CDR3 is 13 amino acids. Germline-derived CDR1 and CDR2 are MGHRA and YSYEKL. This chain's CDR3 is CASSLRQGDPLHF. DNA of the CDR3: TGCGCCAGCAGCCTACGACAGGGTGACCCCCTCCACTTT.

This CDR3 reads CATSRSPPVLYENTF. For the CDR3, the DNA is TGTGCCACCAGCCGATCCCCCCCCGTCTTATATGAGAACACCTTC. The chain couples TRBV15 to TRBJ1-2; the D is unclear. Trimming removed 5 bases at V and 12 bases at J, with 25 bases between. Germline CDR1 is LNHNV and CDR2 is YYDKDF (reference sequence). The CDR3 covers 15 residues. The variable domain in full, completed from reference TRBV15 and TRBJ1-2, reads DAMVIQNPRYQVTQFGKPVTLSCSQTLNHNVMYWYQQKSSQAPKLLFHYYDKDFNNEADTPDNFQSRRPNTSFCFLDIRSPGLGDTAMYLCATSRSPPVLYENTFGSGTRLTVV.

The CDR3, as DNA: TGTGCCAGCTCACCATCGTCAGGGGTGACAGATACGCAGTATTTT. Amino acid sequence: CASSPSSGVTDTQYF. V gene TRBV18 combines with J gene TRBJ2-3; perhaps TRBD1 as D (6 bases). V lost 2 bases and J 3 bases, leaving 12 bases between the germline ends. Germline CDR1 KGHSH, CDR2 LQKENI. The CDR3 length is 15 residues.

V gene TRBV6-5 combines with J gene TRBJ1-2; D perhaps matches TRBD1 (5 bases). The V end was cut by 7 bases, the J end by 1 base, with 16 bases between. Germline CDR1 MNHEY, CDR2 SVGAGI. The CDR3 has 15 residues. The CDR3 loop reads CASTRQSIYNYGYTF. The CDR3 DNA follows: TGTGCCAGCACCCGACAGTCGATTTATAACTATGGCTACACCTTC.

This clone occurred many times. CDR3 protein: CASSPGTGLKQYF. The CDR3 DNA follows: TGTGCCAGCTCACCCGGGACAGGTCTCAAGCAGTACTTC. The chain is built from TRBV18 and TRBJ2-7; 8 nucleotides match TRBD1. Germline CDR1 and CDR2: KGHSH and LQKENI. The junction had 6 bases not matched to a gene; V was cut back by 3 bases and J by 8 bases. The CDR3 runs 13 residues.

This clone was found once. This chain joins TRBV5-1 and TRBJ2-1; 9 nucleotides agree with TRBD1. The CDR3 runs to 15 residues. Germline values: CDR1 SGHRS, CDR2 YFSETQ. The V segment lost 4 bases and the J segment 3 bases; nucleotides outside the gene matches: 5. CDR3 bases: TGCGCCAGCAGCCCGGGACAGGGCGTCTACAATGAGCAGTTCTTC. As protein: CASSPGQGVYNEQFF.

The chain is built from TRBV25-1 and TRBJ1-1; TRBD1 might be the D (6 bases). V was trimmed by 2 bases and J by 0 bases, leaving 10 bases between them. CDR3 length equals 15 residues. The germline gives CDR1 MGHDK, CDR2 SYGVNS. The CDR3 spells CASSEGGAMNTEAFF. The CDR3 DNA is TGTGCCAGCAGTGAAGGGGGCGCAATGAACACTGAAGCTTTCTTT. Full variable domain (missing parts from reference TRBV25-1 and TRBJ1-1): EADIYQTPRYLVIGTGKKITLECSQTMGHDKMYWYQQDPGMELHLIHYSYGVNSTEKGDLSSESTVSRIRTEHFPLTLESARPSHTSQYLCASSEGGAMNTEAFFGQGTRLTVV.

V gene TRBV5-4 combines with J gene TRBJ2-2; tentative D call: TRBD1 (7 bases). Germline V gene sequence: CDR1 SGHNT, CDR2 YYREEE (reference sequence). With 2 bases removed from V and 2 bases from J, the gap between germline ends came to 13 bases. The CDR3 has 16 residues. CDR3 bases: TGTGCCAGCAGCTTTGGCGGGACAGCTAACACCGGGGAGCTGTTTTTT. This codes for CASSFGGTANTGELFF. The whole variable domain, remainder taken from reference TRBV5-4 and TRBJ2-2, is ETGVTQSPTHLIKTRGQQVTLRCSSQSGHNTVSWYQQALGQGPQFIFQYYREEENGRGNFPPRFSGLQFPNYSSELNVNALELDDSALYLCASSFGGTANTGELFFGEGSRLTVL.

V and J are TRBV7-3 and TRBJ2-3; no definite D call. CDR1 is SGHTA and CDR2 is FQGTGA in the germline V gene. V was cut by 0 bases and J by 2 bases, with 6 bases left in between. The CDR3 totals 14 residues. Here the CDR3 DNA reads TGTGCCAGCAGCTTAACGGCTGCCACAGATACGCAGTATTTT. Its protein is CASSLTAATDTQYF.